The source of this TCR beta chain is a study of T cell responses to AZD1222 COVID-19 vaccine. The repertoire was sequenced with immunoSEQ multiplex PCR; TCRdb's copy has only in-frame clones and lacks some. The sample lists 95,000 to 150,000 clones; around 80% were seen once. This CDR3 spans 13 amino acids. Deletions cut 2 bases from V and 8 bases from J, with 13 bases between. Germline lookup yields CDR1 SGHDN and CDR2 FVKESK. This rearrangement joins TRBV14 to TRBJ2-7, with D possibly TRBD2 on 6 matching bases. The TCR comes from an adult who received the AZD1222 COVID-19 vaccine. The input for sequencing was peripheral blood, taken 28 days after the second AZD1222 dose. CDR3: CASSQSGGGQQYF. As DNA, the CDR3 is TGTGCCAGCAGCCAATCCGGGGGAGGACAGCAGTACTTC.